This T cell receptor beta chain was documented in a study of CXCR3-negative and CXCR3-positive naive CD8 T cells. The study's findings and limits: For CXCR3-positive naive cells, TRB CDR3s were more hydrophobic than those of CXCR3-negative naive cells. No difference in surface CD5 was seen between naive subsets, and TCR strength was inferred from TRB CDR3 properties.

A word on this clonotype: The antigen remains unidentified.

UMI-labeled 5' RACE TRB cDNA libraries were prepared from the cells. TCRdb reprocessed the 5' RACE reads and reports one entry per CDR3 protein, with no DNA. Here the sample table reports over 70,000 distinct CDR3 sequences. CDR1 and CDR2 from the germline V gene are SNHLY and FYNNEI. This CDR3 is 12 amino acids long. The rearrangement links TRBV2 to TRBJ2-7; TCRdb's D gene call, TRBD1, goes unchecked for lack of DNA. This receptor was obtained from a human donor in good health. Some clones in this sample may be carry-over from other donors' samples. Sequencing input: naive CXCR3+ CD8+ T cells from blood. Subset reported: CD45RO-CCR7+CD27+CD95- naive CD8+ T cells expressing CXCR3 (TNR3+). Here the CDR3 reads CASQGAPYEQYF. Combining the CDR3 with reference TRBV2 and TRBJ2-7 gives the whole variable domain EPEVTQTPSHQVTQMGQEVILRCVPISNHLYFYWYRQILGQKVEFLVSFYNNEISEKSEIFDDQFSVERPDGSNFTLKIRSTKLEDSAMYFCASQGAPYEQYFGPGTRLTVT.